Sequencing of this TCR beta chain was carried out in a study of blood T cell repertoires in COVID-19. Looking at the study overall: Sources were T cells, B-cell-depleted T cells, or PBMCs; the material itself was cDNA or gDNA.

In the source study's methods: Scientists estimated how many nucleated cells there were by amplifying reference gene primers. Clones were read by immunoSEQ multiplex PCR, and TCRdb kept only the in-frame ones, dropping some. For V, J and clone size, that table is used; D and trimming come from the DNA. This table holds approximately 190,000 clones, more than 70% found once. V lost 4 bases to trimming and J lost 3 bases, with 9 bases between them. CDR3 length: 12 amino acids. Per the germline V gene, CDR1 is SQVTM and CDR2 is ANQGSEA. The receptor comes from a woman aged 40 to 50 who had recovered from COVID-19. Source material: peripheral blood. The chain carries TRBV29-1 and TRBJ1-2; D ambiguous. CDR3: CSVVPADYGYTF. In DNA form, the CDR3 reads TGCAGCGTTGTCCCGGCGGACTATGGCTACACCTTC.